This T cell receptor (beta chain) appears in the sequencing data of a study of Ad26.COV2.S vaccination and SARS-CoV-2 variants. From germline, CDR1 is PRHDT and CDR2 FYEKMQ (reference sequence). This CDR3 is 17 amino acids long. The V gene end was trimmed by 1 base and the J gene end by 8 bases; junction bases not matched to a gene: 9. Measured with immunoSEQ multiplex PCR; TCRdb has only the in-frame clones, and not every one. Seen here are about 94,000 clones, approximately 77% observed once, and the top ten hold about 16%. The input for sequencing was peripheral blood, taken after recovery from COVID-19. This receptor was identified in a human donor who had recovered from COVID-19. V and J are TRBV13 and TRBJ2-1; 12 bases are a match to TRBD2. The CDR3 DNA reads TGTGCCAGCAGCTTAGTCGGTTCTAGCGGGAGGGCCTATGAGCAGTTCTTC. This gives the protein CASSLVGSSGRAYEQFF. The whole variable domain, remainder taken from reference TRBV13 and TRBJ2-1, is AAGVIQSPRHLIKEKRETATLKCYPIPRHDTVYWYQQGPGQDPQFLISFYEKMQSDKGSIPDRFSAQQFSDYHSELNMSSLELGDSALYFCASSLVGSSGRAYEQFFGPGTRLTVL.